These 27 T cell receptor beta chains share one sample of origin, sequenced in a study of post-analysis software for immune sequencing data. Overall study results and limits: Higher frequency in patients than in controls was seen for about five TRBV segments, with TRBV5-6, TRBV5-1 and TRBV20-1 among them.

These receptors have no known antigen. Incorporated into the TCR beta cDNA libraries were unique molecular identifiers, which served to reduce PCR and sequencing biases. Via MiXCR, TCRdb re-called the PCR reads, giving one row per CDR3 protein. Of about 500,000 distinct CDR3 sequences in the sample, under 55% are singletons; the top ten hold about 12%. The sequencing sample was made of blood. The receptors originated from a girl between 5 and 17 years old with multiple sclerosis.

The J gene is TRBJ2-7, the V gene TRBV20-1, with 9 positions matching TRBD1. This CDR3 comprises 15 residues. The V and J ends lost 0 bases and 5 bases, in that order; junction bases with no gene match: 8. Germline V gene data show CDR1 as DFQATT and CDR2 as SNEGSKA (reference sequence). In nucleotides, the CDR3 is TGCAGTGCTAGAGATCTCGACAGGGGGAGGAACGAGCAGTACTTC. Translation: CSARDLDRGRNEQYF.

The chain combines TRBV4-1 with TRBJ2-7; 14 bases agree with TRBD2. The CDR3 length is 16 residues. The trim removed 3 bases at V and 3 bases at J, leaving 4 bases unmatched. Germline assignment: CDR1 MGHRA and CDR2 YSYEKL. The CDR3 nucleotides read TGCGCCAGCAGCCACCCTGGGACTAGCGGGAGCTACGAGCAGTACTTC. Residues: CASSHPGTSGSYEQYF.

The J gene is TRBJ2-3, the V gene TRBV5-1, with D tentatively TRBD1 (5 bases). The end of the DNA is better explained by TRBJ2-7, so the J call may be wrong. The CDR3 is 14 amino acids. The germline gives CDR1 SGHRS, CDR2 YFSETQ. CDR3 coding DNA: TGCGCCAGCAGCCAGGGCAATGGTCTTTACGAGCAGTACGTC. It is translated as CASSQGNGLYEQYV.

This chain joins TRBV9 and TRBJ2-1; 8 nucleotides align to TRBD2. The CDR3 spans 17 residues. V was clipped by 0 bases and J by 11 bases; unmatched bases: 16. Germline loops: CDR1 SGDLS, CDR2 YYNGEE. The CDR3 DNA reads TGTGCCAGCAGCGTAGGAGGTAGGGGCGGGAGGTGGGATAAGCAGTTCTTC. Translated: CASSVGGRGGRWDKQFF.

The count of this clonotype is one. The genes are TRBV4-1 and TRBJ2-1; weak D call: TRBD1 (5 bases). The CDR3 spans 17 residues. The V end lost 0 bases, the J end lost 0 bases, and 12 bases lay between the germline ends. Germline loops: CDR1 MGHRA, CDR2 YSYEKL. CDR3 sequence: CASSQDPAQGSYNEQFF. DNA of the CDR3: TGCGCCAGCAGCCAAGATCCCGCCCAGGGCTCCTACAATGAGCAGTTCTTC.

This clonotype was seen a handful of times. The chain recombines TRBV7-9 with TRBJ2-3; no definite D call. V lost 6 bases to trimming and J lost 2 bases, with 18 bases between them. CDR1 and CDR2 from the germline V gene are SEHNR and FQNEAQ (reference sequence). The CDR3 contains 16 residues. CDR3 protein: CASRYAGRRITDTQYF. The CDR3 nucleotides read TGTGCCAGCAGATACGCAGGACGCCGAATCACAGATACGCAGTATTTT.

CDR3 in amino acids: CASTERQGQGVSPLHF. The CDR3 nucleotides read TGTGCCAGCACCGAGAGACAAGGACAGGGGGTTTCACCCCTCCACTTT. The chain joins TRBV27 to TRBJ1-6; 10 nucleotides agree with TRBD1. Germline values: CDR1 MNHEY, CDR2 SMNVEV (reference sequence). V lost 7 bases, J lost 9 bases, and 12 bases stayed unmatched. This CDR3 comprises 16 residues.

V is TRBV6-6 and J is TRBJ2-4; 9 bases are shared with TRBD1. CDR3 length: 13 residues. In germline, CDR1 is MNHNY, CDR2 SVGAGI (reference sequence). Trimming cost V 5 bases and J 12 bases; bases outside gene matches: 8. The CDR3 here is CASSTRDREYQYF. CDR3 sequence (DNA): TGTGCCAGCAGTACCCGGGACAGGGAGTATCAGTACTTC.

The chain combines TRBV19 with TRBJ2-7, with D possibly being TRBD1 (5 bases). The CDR3 loop spans 14 amino acids. Germline V gene data show CDR1 as LNHDA and CDR2 as SQIVND (reference sequence). The V end lost 7 bases, the J end lost 2 bases, and 15 bases lay between the germline ends. CDR3: CASTDSLLPYEQYF. Written as DNA, the CDR3 is TGTGCCAGTACTGACAGTCTTCTCCCCTACGAGCAGTACTTC.

The rearrangement uses TRBV5-1 and TRBJ1-2; the D is unclear. The V gene's germline CDR1 is SGHRS and CDR2 YFSETQ. The CDR3 has 14 residues. Trimming took 7 bases from V and 0 from J, leaving 13 bases between them. The chain's CDR3 is CASSQVGPNYGYTF. The CDR3 DNA reads TGCGCCAGCTCGCAGGTAGGGCCTAACTATGGCTACACCTTC. Complete variable domain (other parts from reference TRBV5-1 and TRBJ1-2): KAGVTQTPRYLIKTRGQQVTLSCSPISGHRSVSWYQQTPGQGLQFLFEYFSETQRNKGNFPGRFSGRQFSNSRSEMNVSTLELGDSALYLCASSQVGPNYGYTFGSGTRLTVV.

The chain carries TRBV3-1 and TRBJ2-5; TRBD1 agrees at 7 bases. The J call is doubtful: the DNA matches TRBJ2-7 better. This CDR3 region has 16 residues. CDR1 and CDR2 from the germline V gene are LGHDT and YNNKEL (reference sequence). CDR3 nucleotides: TGTGCCAGCAGCCCACGGGACAGAGGATCCCCTTACGAGCAGTACTTC. Protein: CASSPRDRGSPYEQYF.

This clonotype turned up a few times. J is TRBJ1-2 and V is TRBV5-1, with D possibly being TRBD1 (5 bases). CDR3 length: 10 amino acids. The V gene's germline CDR1 is SGHRS and CDR2 YFSETQ. Trimming removed 7 bases from V and 10 bases from J, with 11 bases in between. The DNA of the CDR3 is TGCGCCAGCGCGAGGGGAGACTACACCTTC. Translating it yields CASARGDYTF.

In its sample, this clonotype was seen a few times. The chain joins TRBV6-6 to TRBJ2-3; no firm D call. The germline V gene encodes CDR1 MNHNY and CDR2 SVGAGI (reference sequence). The CDR3 totals 14 residues. Trimming stripped 6 bases from V and 4 bases from J, with 14 bases between. This CDR3 is CASRWGRRADTQYF. The CDR3 DNA reads as TGTGCCAGCAGATGGGGAAGAAGAGCAGATACGCAGTATTTT.

The chain couples TRBV29-1 to TRBJ2-1; no reliable D call. The CDR3 consists of 11 residues. Germline V gene data show CDR1 as SQVTM and CDR2 as ANQGSEA. Trimming removed 4 bases at V and 7 bases at J, with 8 bases between. The CDR3 spells CSVVVLNEQFF. CDR3 sequence (DNA): TGCAGCGTTGTAGTTTTAAATGAGCAGTTCTTC.

The chain is built from TRBV5-1 and TRBJ1-5; the D is unclear. Germline loops: CDR1 SGHRS, CDR2 YFSETQ. V gave up 4 bases and J gave up 2 bases, with 13 bases separating them. The CDR3 extends over 15 amino acids. The CDR3 loop is CASSMNSRRNQPQHF. For the CDR3, the DNA is TGCGCCAGCAGCATGAATAGTCGTCGCAATCAGCCCCAGCATTTT.

CDR3 sequence reads: CASIGANTEAFF. Written as DNA, the CDR3 is TGCGCCAGCATCGGAGCAAACACTGAAGCTTTCTTT. The chain links TRBV5-1 to TRBJ1-1, with D hard to call. CDR1 is SGHRS, CDR2 YFSETQ, per germline. V was cut by 6 bases and J by 2 bases, with 8 bases left in between. The CDR3 totals 12 residues.

This chain connects TRBV28 to TRBJ2-1, with TRBD1 as a possible D gene (6 bases). V was clipped by 3 bases and J by 8 bases, with 11 bases between them. Germline CDR1 reads MDHEN; CDR2 reads SYDVKM. The CDR3 has 13 amino acids. This chain's CDR3 is CASSLTGSYEQFF. The CDR3 DNA sequence: TGTGCCAGCAGTTTGACAGGCTCCTATGAGCAGTTCTTC.

CDR3 in DNA: TGCAGTGCTAGACGAGGGGGGGGCCAGACCCAGTACTTC. Amino acid sequence: CSARRGGGQTQYF. The genes are TRBV20-1 and TRBJ2-5, with D possibly matching TRBD2 (7 bases). This CDR3 comprises 13 residues. Germline loops: CDR1 DFQATT, CDR2 SNEGSKA (reference sequence). V lost 2 bases and J lost 6, with 13 bases in between.

The chain employs TRBV5-5 and TRBJ2-1; TRBD1 might be the D (6 bases). V shed 6 bases and J shed 5 bases, with 27 bases lying between them. Per the germline V gene, CDR1 is SGHKS and CDR2 is YYEKEE (reference sequence). The CDR3 sequence is 18 residues long. Here the CDR3 reads CASNLNPGTPQKDNEQFF. CDR3 DNA: TGTGCCAGCAACCTGAACCCCGGGACACCCCAGAAGGACAATGAGCAGTTCTTC. Together with reference TRBV5-5 and TRBJ2-1, the CDR3 gives the full variable domain: DAGVTQSPTHLIKTRGQQVTLRCSPISGHKSVSWYQQVLGQGPQFIFQYYEKEERGRGNFPDRFSARQFPNYSSELNVNALLLGDSALYLCASNLNPGTPQKDNEQFFGPGTRLTVL.

This chain links TRBV7-2 with TRBJ2-1; TRBD1 matches 7 bases. Trimming cost V 4 bases and J 5 bases; bases outside gene matches: 8. This CDR3 comprises 15 residues. Germline assignment: CDR1 SGHTA and CDR2 FQGNSA. Here the CDR3 reads CASSSRGQRDNEQFF. CDR3 nucleotides: TGTGCCAGCAGCTCAAGGGGGCAGAGAGACAATGAGCAGTTCTTC.

This clonotype was seen a few times. The V gene is TRBV29-1, the J gene TRBJ2-1; 9 bases fit TRBD2. There are 17 residues in the CDR3. With 8 bases clipped from V and 1 base from J, the junction kept 15 bases outside the gene matches. Germline V gene lookup returns CDR1 SQVTM and CDR2 ANQGSEA. CDR3: CSLMQAGGYRSYNEQFF. The CDR3 DNA reads TGCAGCCTTATGCAAGCGGGGGGTTATAGGTCCTACAATGAGCAGTTCTTC.

The rearrangement links TRBV20-1 to TRBJ2-1, with D possibly matching TRBD2 (7 bases). Looked up from germline, CDR1 is DFQATT and CDR2 is SNEGSKA (reference sequence). The germline V and J ends were trimmed by 7 bases and 7 bases, with 26 bases remaining between them. CDR3 size: 16 residues. CDR3 protein: CSVSRGLAGAGNEQFF. The CDR3 DNA reads as TGCAGTGTATCGAGGGGGTTGGCGGGAGCAGGAAATGAGCAGTTCTTC.

This clonotype was seen only a few times. The chain links TRBV20-1 to TRBJ1-2; D is possibly TRBD1 (6 bases). The length of the CDR3 is 16 residues. Per the germline V gene, CDR1 is DFQATT and CDR2 is SNEGSKA (reference sequence). Trimming left V 3 bases short and J 0 bases short, with 17 bases between. As DNA, the CDR3 is TGCAGTGCTAGCCAGGCAGGGGTGTCCGCTAACTATGGCTACACCTTC. Protein product: CSASQAGVSANYGYTF.

The chain couples TRBV27 to TRBJ2-3; the match to TRBD1 covers 9 bases. The CDR3 spans 16 residues. Germline V lookup: CDR1 MNHEY, CDR2 SMNVEV (reference sequence). With 4 bases clipped from V and 0 bases from J, the junction kept 5 bases outside the gene matches. This CDR3 reads CASSSTTGGSTDTQYF. Here the CDR3 DNA reads TGTGCCAGCAGTTCGACGACAGGGGGGAGCACAGATACGCAGTATTTT.

This sequence joins TRBV29-1 and TRBJ1-2; D gene uncertain. Germline CDR1 and CDR2: SQVTM and ANQGSEA. Trimming removed 1 base from V and 6 bases from J, with 12 bases in between. The CDR3 has 13 residues. CDR3 sequence: CSVEGARSDGYTF. In nucleotides, the CDR3 is TGCAGCGTTGAAGGGGCCAGGTCGGATGGCTACACCTTC.

This clonotype turned up a few times. The chain carries TRBV6-5 and TRBJ2-7; perhaps D is TRBD1 or TRBD2 (5 bases each). V gave up 2 bases and J gave up 0 bases, with 8 bases separating them. Per germline, CDR1 MNHEY and CDR2 SVGAGI. CDR3 length: 14 residues. The CDR3 region is CASSYMGVSYEQYF. In nucleotides, the CDR3 is TGTGCCAGCAGTTACATGGGGGTCTCCTACGAGCAGTACTTC.

CDR3 residues: CASSLELAGASYNEQFF. The DNA of the CDR3 is TGTGCCAGCAGTTTAGAACTAGCGGGAGCGTCCTACAATGAGCAGTTCTTC. The chain carries TRBV12-3 or TRBV12-4 and TRBJ2-1; 11 positions agree with TRBD2. J lost 1 base, V lost 1 base, and 3 bases had no gene match. The CDR3 consists of 17 residues.